This T cell receptor beta chain was obtained from a study of blood T cell repertoires in COVID-19. In the study overall: PBMCs, B-cell-depleted T cells, or T cells were the source of the cDNA or gDNA that made up the material.

During active infection, Seattle patients enrolled and were then monitored through disease. Germline-derived CDR1 and CDR2 are SGHVS and FQNEAQ. V lost 0 bases and J 4 bases, leaving 10 bases between the germline ends. The CDR3 extends over 15 amino acids. Libraries were prepared by immunoSEQ multiplex PCR; TCRdb keeps only in-frame clonotypes and omits some of them. Seen here are 150,000 to 200,000 clones, roughly 90% observed once, and the top ten hold roughly 4.8%. The clonotype was recovered from a young man with COVID-19, enrolled during active disease. Material: peripheral blood. The genes are TRBV7-8 and TRBJ1-5; D gene unclear. Here the CDR3 reads CASSLAVTPNQPQHF. The CDR3 bases are TGTGCCAGCAGCTTAGCGGTAACTCCTAATCAGCCCCAGCATTTT. The whole variable domain, filled in from reference TRBV7-8 and TRBJ1-5, reads GAGVSQSPRYKVAKRGQDVALRCDPISGHVSLFWYQQALGQGPEFLTYFQNEAQLDKSGLPSDRFFAERPEGSVSTLKIQRTQQEDSAVYLCASSLAVTPNQPQHFGDGTRLSIL.